Below, 10 T cell receptor beta chains from the same sample are listed, as sequenced in a study of T cell changes during pregnancy in multiple sclerosis (dated by TCRdb to the late 2010s). Library construction relied on the immunoSEQ multiplex PCR assay. TCRdb obtained this table from immuneACCESS and retained in-frame rearrangements with V and J assigned. These tables miss some clones; where compared with another copy, unresolved V genes account for less than half of the shortfall, and the remainder is unexplained. Here the sample has approximately 70,000 clones; 91% occur a single time. The top ten clones comprise 0.7% of the sample. Sample: peripheral blood, taken in the third trimester of pregnancy. Receptor source: a female donor in good health, enrolled as a control in a pregnancy study.

The rearrangement links TRBV5-1 to TRBJ1-4; no clear D gene. Between the trimmed V and J ends, which lost 2 bases and 2 bases, there was a span of 7 bases. Germline V gene sequence: CDR1 SGHRS, CDR2 YFSETQ. The CDR3 loop spans 14 amino acids. The CDR3 sequence is CASSFLATNEKLFF. CDR3 DNA sequence: TGCGCCAGCAGCTTCCTTGCGACTAATGAAAAACTGTTTTTT. Using reference TRBV5-1 and TRBJ1-4 for the parts outside the CDR3, the full variable domain is KAGVTQTPRYLIKTRGQQVTLSCSPISGHRSVSWYQQTPGQGLQFLFEYFSETQRNKGNFPGRFSGRQFSNSRSEMNVSTLELGDSALYLCASSFLATNEKLFFGSGTQLSVL.

As for this clone: The junction shows a germline mismatch at one end, possibly a read error. This chain links TRBV5-6 with TRBJ1-1, with 11 positions matching TRBD1. This CDR3 is built from 13 residues. The germline V gene has CDR1 SGHDT and CDR2 YYEEEE. CDR3 loop: CASSLPPWDRGVF. In DNA form, the CDR3 reads TGTGCCAGCAGCTTGCCTCCGTGGGACAGGGGGGTTTTT.

This sequence joins TRBV19 and TRBJ2-1, with 11 bases fitting TRBD2. Germline V lookup: CDR1 LNHDA, CDR2 SQIVND (reference sequence). J gave up 4 bases and V 5 bases, and 4 bases lay outside the gene matches. CDR3 size: 15 residues. Here the CDR3 DNA reads TGTGCCAGTAGTGCGGGACTAGCGGATTACAATGAGCAGTTCTTC. Translating it yields CASSAGLADYNEQFF.

In its sample, this clone was seen a few times. The chain uses TRBV18 and TRBJ1-2; the D gene is possibly TRBD1 (5 bases). Germline V gene data show CDR1 as KGHSH and CDR2 as LQKENI. The CDR3 extends over 14 amino acids. Between the trimmed V and J ends, which lost 4 bases and 7 bases, there was a span of 16 bases. This CDR3 reads CASSRGGAEIGYTF. For the CDR3, the DNA is TGTGCCAGCTCACGAGGAGGGGCGGAGATTGGCTACACCTTC.

The V gene is TRBV7-2, the J gene TRBJ1-1, with TRBD1 matching over 12 bases. This CDR3 region has 17 residues. Trimming removed 3 bases from V and 1 base from J; junction bases left unmatched: 6. Looked up from germline, CDR1 is SGHTA and CDR2 is FQGNSA. CDR3 sequence reads: CASSFRDRGLGNTEAFF. CDR3 nucleotides: TGTGCCAGCAGCTTCCGGGACAGGGGGCTCGGGAACACTGAAGCTTTCTTT.

The chain joins TRBV6-5 to TRBJ1-1; no clear D. This CDR3 has 13 residues. The germline V gene encodes CDR1 MNHEY and CDR2 SVGAGI. V was cut by 6 bases and J by 8 bases, with 16 bases left in between. As DNA, the CDR3 is TGTGCCAGCAGCCCCCGGGCTCGGGGAGAAGCTTTCTTT. As protein: CASSPRARGEAFF.

The chain has TRBV28 and TRBJ2-7, with 8 bases fitting TRBD1. With 5 bases clipped from V and 5 bases from J, the junction kept 11 bases outside the gene matches. The CDR3 consists of 15 residues. Germline-derived CDR1 and CDR2 are MDHEN and SYDVKM. As DNA, the CDR3 is TGTGCCAGCAGTCTAGGGACAGGTCTAATCCACGAGCAGTACTTC. Translated: CASSLGTGLIHEQYF.

The chain has TRBV6-5 and TRBJ1-1, with D possibly matching TRBD1 (6 bases). Per germline, CDR1 MNHEY and CDR2 SVGAGI. V dropped 3 bases and J dropped 4 bases, with 12 bases sitting between them. This CDR3 is built from 14 residues. CDR3 protein: CASSYSPRGTEAFF. CDR3 DNA sequence: TGTGCCAGCAGTTATTCCCCCAGGGGCACTGAAGCTTTCTTT.

Only a few counts were recorded for this clone. V usage is TRBV27 and J usage is TRBJ1-2; a weak D match, TRBD1 (5 bases). Germline V gene data show CDR1 as MNHEY and CDR2 as SMNVEV (reference sequence). The CDR3 has 13 amino acids. V was shortened by 2 bases and J by 7 bases, with 11 bases between the two germline ends. This CDR3 reads CASSLGQFFGYTF. The CDR3 DNA follows: TGTGCCAGCAGTTTAGGACAATTCTTTGGCTACACCTTC.

This clone occurred a few times. The rearrangement joins TRBV30 to TRBJ2-3; TRBD2 aligns across 8 bases. Germline V CDR1 and CDR2: GTSNPN, SVGIG (reference sequence). V was pared by 4 bases and J by 2 bases, with 5 bases of the junction left unmatched. The CDR3 runs to 14 residues. The DNA of the CDR3 is TGTGCCTGGATACGGCGGGGGGACACAGATACGCAGTATTTT. Amino acid sequence: CAWIRRGDTDTQYF.